This T cell receptor (beta chain) was sequenced for a study of blood T cell repertoires in COVID-19. The CDR3 consists of 17 residues. The V and J ends lost 2 bases and 6 bases respectively, with 19 bases between them. CDR1 and CDR2 from the germline V gene are MGHRA and YSYEKL. Clones were read by immunoSEQ multiplex PCR, and TCRdb kept only the in-frame ones, dropping some. The data hold hundreds of thousands of clones, with more than 80% observed a single time. The source of this sequence is a woman of 80 years or more with acute or convalescent COVID-19. Material: peripheral blood. The chain has TRBV4-1 and TRBJ2-2, with D perhaps TRBD2 (7 bases). The CDR3 reads CASSQSGGPPVSGELFF. DNA for the CDR3: TGCGCCAGCAGCCAATCCGGGGGGCCCCCCGTCTCCGGGGAGCTGTTTTTT.